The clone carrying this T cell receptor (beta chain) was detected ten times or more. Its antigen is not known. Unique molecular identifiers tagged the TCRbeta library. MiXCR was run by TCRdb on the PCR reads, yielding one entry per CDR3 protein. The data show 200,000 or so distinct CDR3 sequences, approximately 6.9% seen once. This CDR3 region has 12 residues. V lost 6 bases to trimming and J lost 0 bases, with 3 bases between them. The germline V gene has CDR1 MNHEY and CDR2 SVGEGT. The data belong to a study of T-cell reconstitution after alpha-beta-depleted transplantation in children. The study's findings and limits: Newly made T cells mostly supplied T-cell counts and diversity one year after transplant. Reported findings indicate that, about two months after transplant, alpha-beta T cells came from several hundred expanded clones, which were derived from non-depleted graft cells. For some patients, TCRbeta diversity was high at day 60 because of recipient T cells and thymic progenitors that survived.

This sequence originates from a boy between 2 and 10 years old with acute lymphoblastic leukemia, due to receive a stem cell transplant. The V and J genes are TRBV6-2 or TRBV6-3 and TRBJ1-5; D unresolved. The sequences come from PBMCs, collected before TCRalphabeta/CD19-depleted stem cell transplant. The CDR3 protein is CASRYSNQPQHF. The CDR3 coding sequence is TGTGCCAGCAGGTATAGCAATCAGCCCCAGCATTTT.